One and the same sample provided the 23 T cell receptor beta chains below, sequenced in a study of blood T cell repertoires in COVID-19. Produced via immunoSEQ multiplex PCR; TCRdb's table is partial and in-frame only. The table shows over 100,000 clones, with 88% occurring only once. Specimen: peripheral blood. The receptors here all came from a man aged 45-65 years with acute or convalescent COVID-19.

V is TRBV6-5 and J is TRBJ2-5; TRBD1 might be the D (6 bases). The CDR3 sequence is 13 residues long. The germline V gene encodes CDR1 MNHEY and CDR2 SVGAGI. The V end was cut by 2 bases, the J end by 2 bases, with 6 bases between. The CDR3 spells CASSYRGQETQYF. DNA for the CDR3: TGTGCCAGCAGTTACAGGGGGCAAGAGACCCAGTACTTC.

The chain uses TRBV3-1 (or the pseudogene TRBV3-2) and TRBJ2-1; perhaps TRBD1 as D (6 bases). Trimming removed 4 bases at V and 8 bases at J, with 15 bases between. The CDR3 covers 14 residues. Germline CDR1 is LGHDT and CDR2 is YNNKEL (reference sequence). The CDR3 here is CASSPRIRGYEQFF. CDR3 DNA sequence: TGTGCCAGCAGCCCCCGGATCAGGGGTTATGAGCAGTTCTTC.

The chain is built from TRBV28 and TRBJ2-1; 12 bases are shared with TRBD2. This CDR3 has 15 amino acids. Per the germline V gene, CDR1 is MDHEN and CDR2 is SYDVKM. V lost 6 bases, J lost 4 bases, and 4 bases stayed unmatched. The DNA of the CDR3 is TGTGCCAGCAGCCTAGCGGGAGGGCTTTACAATGAGCAGTTCTTC. Translation: CASSLAGGLYNEQFF.

The chain links TRBV24-1 to TRBJ2-3; TRBD1 matches 8 bases. Germline CDR1 is KGHDR and CDR2 is SFDVKD. The CDR3 covers 15 residues. V was clipped by 4 bases and J by 1 base; unmatched bases: 3. The CDR3 bases are TGTGCCACCAGTGACCCGGGACAGGGCACAGATACGCAGTATTTT. It specifies CATSDPGQGTDTQYF.

This clone has at least ten counts. J is TRBJ1-2 and V is TRBV30, with 7 nucleotides matching TRBD1. Germline V CDR1 and CDR2: GTSNPN, SVGIG (reference sequence). V lost 3 bases, J lost 10 bases, and 14 bases stayed unmatched. The CDR3 extends over 14 amino acids. For the CDR3, the DNA is TGTGCCTGGAGCACCGGATCGGGACAGCAACTCTACACCTTC. It is translated as CAWSTGSGQQLYTF.

The CDR3 nucleotides are TGTGCCAGCAGCTTGGCGCCTAGCAGCAATGAGCAGTTCTTC. It codes for CASSLAPSSNEQFF. The chain joins TRBV7-2 to TRBJ2-1, with D maybe TRBD2 (5 bases). The CDR3 contains 14 residues. Trimming cost V 3 bases and J 6 bases, with 12 bases left between them. From germline, CDR1 is SGHTA and CDR2 FQGNSA.

The chain links TRBV28 to TRBJ1-2; weak D call: TRBD1 (5 bases). The CDR3 extends over 13 amino acids. Germline CDR1 reads MDHEN; CDR2 reads SYDVKM. V was shortened by 3 bases and J by 4 bases, with 9 bases between the two germline ends. CDR3 bases: TGTGCCAGCAGTTTTGGGGCTGGCTATGGCTACACCTTC. This translates into CASSFGAGYGYTF.

The V call is TRBV6-1, the J call TRBJ2-7, with 7 bases fitting TRBD1. The CDR3 runs 16 residues. Germline V lookup: CDR1 MNHNS, CDR2 SASEGT. V dropped 2 bases and J dropped 4; count of bases not matched to a gene: 11. This CDR3 is CASSERFEGAKYEQYF. For the CDR3, the DNA is TGTGCCAGCAGTGAACGGTTCGAGGGGGCTAAGTACGAGCAGTACTTC.

The chain carries TRBV10-3 and TRBJ1-1; 7 bases agree with TRBD1. CDR1 ENHRY and CDR2 SYGVKD come from the germline V gene. Losses at the gene ends were 5 bases for V and 7 bases for J; bases not matched to a gene: 1. This CDR3 is 11 amino acids long. The CDR3 DNA reads as TGTGCCATCAGTCCAGGGGGTGAAGCTTTCTTT. It yields the protein CAISPGGEAFF.

This clone appeared a few times. The chain couples TRBV2 to TRBJ1-4; D remains unclear. V was trimmed by 9 bases and J by 8 bases, leaving 16 bases between them. Germline CDR1 and CDR2: SNHLY and FYNNEI. CDR3 length equals 13 residues. This chain's CDR3 is CASSSGRGEKLFF. Here the CDR3 DNA reads TGTGCCAGTTCAAGTGGGAGAGGGGAAAAACTGTTTTTT. The entire variable domain, with the rest obtained from reference TRBV2 and TRBJ1-4, is as follows: EPEVTQTPSHQVTQMGQEVILRCVPISNHLYFYWYRQILGQKVEFLVSFYNNEISEKSEIFDDQFSVERPDGSNFTLKIRSTKLEDSAMYFCASSSGRGEKLFFGSGTQLSVL.

V is TRBV29-1 and J is TRBJ1-5; D gene ambiguous. This CDR3 is built from 11 residues. Trimming removed 7 bases from V and 11 bases from J, with 15 bases in between. Germline V lookup: CDR1 SQVTM, CDR2 ANQGSEA. The CDR3 here is CSGGLKEAQHF. CDR3 in DNA: TGCAGCGGTGGGCTCAAGGAGGCCCAGCATTTT.

V is TRBV6-5 and J is TRBJ2-7; possible D gene TRBD2, 6 bases. The CDR3 is 14 residues long. V was trimmed by 0 bases and J by 3 bases, leaving 9 bases between them. The germline gives CDR1 MNHEY, CDR2 SVGAGI. The CDR3 region has the DNA TGTGCCAGCAGTTACTCGGGACTCGGCTACGAGCAGTACTTC. Protein: CASSYSGLGYEQYF.

J is TRBJ2-3 and V is TRBV19; D gene ambiguous. V was trimmed by 5 bases and J by 4 bases, leaving 7 bases between them. Germline CDR1 and CDR2: LNHDA and SQIVND (reference sequence). The CDR3 has 12 residues. The CDR3 reads CASSVSSDTQYF. Here the CDR3 DNA reads TGTGCCAGTAGTGTCAGTTCAGATACGCAGTATTTT.

The V call is TRBV9, the J call TRBJ2-3, with TRBD1 as a possible D gene (5 bases). V lost 3 bases and J 4 bases, leaving 12 bases between the germline ends. The CDR3 contains 14 residues. Looked up from germline, CDR1 is SGDLS and CDR2 is YYNGEE. CDR3 in amino acids: CASSAAQGADTQYF. In DNA form, the CDR3 reads TGTGCCAGCAGCGCCGCGCAAGGGGCAGATACGCAGTATTTT.

V usage is TRBV28 and J usage is TRBJ1-5, with D unclear. The germline V gene has CDR1 MDHEN and CDR2 SYDVKM. This CDR3 is built from 14 residues. The V end lost 0 bases, the J end lost 4 bases, and 7 bases lay between the germline ends. CDR3: CASSLWATNQPQHF. CDR3 in DNA: TGTGCCAGCAGTTTATGGGCCACGAATCAGCCCCAGCATTTT.

CDR3 amino acids: CASRGDSLGDEQYF. The CDR3 DNA sequence: TGCGCCAGCAGAGGGGACAGCCTCGGGGACGAGCAGTACTTC. This chain links TRBV23-1 with TRBJ2-7, with 7 nucleotides matching TRBD1. TRBV23-1 is labeled an ORF, and its function is uncertain. The V gene end was trimmed by 6 bases and the J gene end by 5 bases; junction bases not matched to a gene: 10. This CDR3 has 14 amino acids.

The chain is built from TRBV5-1 and TRBJ1-6, with no clear D. The CDR3 totals 17 residues. CDR1 is SGHRS and CDR2 is YFSETQ in the germline V gene. Trimming took 0 bases from V and 3 from J, leaving 13 bases between them. The CDR3 nucleotides are TGCGCCAGCAGCTTGGGCCCACCGACGGGCTATAATTCACCCCTCCACTTT. This sequence encodes CASSLGPPTGYNSPLHF.

The chain joins TRBV30 to TRBJ2-7; D might be TRBD1 (6 bases). V lost 3 bases and J lost 5, with 11 bases in between. The CDR3 extends over 12 amino acids. Germline V gene lookup returns CDR1 GTSNPN and CDR2 SVGIG (reference sequence). As DNA, the CDR3 is TGTGCCTGGAGAGGGGGTGTCCACGAGCAGTACTTC. Protein product: CAWRGGVHEQYF.

The gene calls are TRBV6-5 and TRBJ1-6; 7 nucleotides agree with TRBD1. Germline CDR1 MNHEY, CDR2 SVGAGI. The ends lost 6 bases at V and 11 bases at J; junction bases unmatched: 7. CDR3 size: 13 residues. DNA of the CDR3: TGTGCCAGCAGACTACAGGGGCTTACACCCCTCCACTTT. The encoded protein is CASRLQGLTPLHF.

The chain combines TRBV5-1 with TRBJ2-1, with 13 nucleotides matching TRBD2. The V gene's germline CDR1 is SGHRS and CDR2 YFSETQ. V shed 4 bases, J shed 9 bases, and the junction held 10 bases outside the gene matches. The CDR3 contains 16 residues. The CDR3 DNA reads as TGCGCCAGCAGCCCCAGACTAGCGGGGGGTTTAGGTGAGCAGTTCTTC. It specifies CASSPRLAGGLGEQFF.

CDR3 amino acids: CASRLAPGADQETQYF. CDR3 in DNA: TGTGCCAGCAGACTCGCCCCGGGAGCGGACCAAGAGACCCAGTACTTC. The chain couples TRBV2 to TRBJ2-5; D may be TRBD2 (6 bases). The CDR3 is 16 amino acids. V lost 6 bases to trimming and J lost 0 bases, with 17 bases between them. Per germline, CDR1 SNHLY and CDR2 FYNNEI.

The rearrangement uses TRBV27 and TRBJ1-4, with 7 bases that match TRBD1. The germline V gene has CDR1 MNHEY and CDR2 SMNVEV (reference sequence). V dropped 5 bases and J dropped 10; count of bases not matched to a gene: 10. This CDR3 is 14 amino acids long. The CDR3 DNA reads TGTGCCAGCAGTCCGACAGGGAGGTTTAGAAAACTGTTTTTT. Translating it yields CASSPTGRFRKLFF.

V usage is TRBV9 and J usage is TRBJ2-1; 8 bases map to TRBD2. Germline assignment: CDR1 SGDLS and CDR2 YYNGEE. With 6 bases clipped from V and 0 bases from J, the junction kept 5 bases outside the gene matches. The CDR3 extends over 15 amino acids. CDR3 sequence reads: CASTLAGLSYNEQFF. CDR3 in DNA: TGTGCCAGCACCTTAGCGGGACTCTCCTACAATGAGCAGTTCTTC.